The 31 T cell receptor beta chains in this list originate from one sample, sequenced in a study of blood T cell repertoires in COVID-19. TCRdb keeps only in-frame clones here, not all; method: immunoSEQ multiplex PCR. The sample yields roughly 320,000 clones, nearly 90% seen once. The sample comprised peripheral blood. These receptors all come from a woman in her 30s with COVID-19, enrolled during active disease.

In its sample, this clone was seen once. The rearrangement uses TRBV7-9 and TRBJ1-2; D is uncertain. The CDR3 covers 13 residues. The V gene's germline CDR1 is SEHNR and CDR2 FQNEAQ (reference sequence). The ends were cut back, 2 bases at V and 7 bases at J, with 11 bases in the middle. Here the CDR3 reads CASSLPGLRGYTF. The CDR3 coding sequence is TGTGCCAGCAGCTTACCAGGTCTTCGTGGCTACACCTTC.

This clone was seen a handful of times. The genes are TRBV29-1 and TRBJ2-2; D might be TRBD1 (5 bases). The CDR3 length is 13 residues. V was clipped by 4 bases and J by 1 base, with 7 bases between them. The germline V gene has CDR1 SQVTM and CDR2 ANQGSEA. Here the CDR3 reads CSVVTVNTGELFF. The CDR3 nucleotides are TGCAGCGTTGTGACAGTGAACACCGGGGAGCTGTTTTTT.

The gene calls are TRBV2 and TRBJ1-5; tentative D call: TRBD1 (5 bases). V lost 6 bases and J 6 bases, leaving 12 bases between the germline ends. The CDR3 length is 13 residues. Germline V lookup: CDR1 SNHLY, CDR2 FYNNEI. CDR3 in DNA: TGTGCCAGCAGCCGGGACGGGGGTCAGCCCCAGCATTTT. This codes for CASSRDGGQPQHF.

The V call is TRBV7-2, the J call TRBJ2-5, with 8 bases identical to TRBD1. The ends lost 5 bases at V and 7 bases at J; junction bases unmatched: 15. Germline V lookup: CDR1 SGHTA, CDR2 FQGNSA. The CDR3 extends over 16 amino acids. The CDR3 spells CASSTPRTGPRGTQYF. The CDR3 DNA sequence: TGTGCCAGCAGCACACCCAGGACAGGGCCACGGGGGACCCAGTACTTC. The variable domain in full, with the rest retrieved from reference TRBV7-2 and TRBJ2-5, is GAGVSQSPSNKVTEKGKDVELRCDPISGHTALYWYRQSLGQGLEFLIYFQGNSAPDKSGLPSDRFSAERTGGSVSTLTIQRTQQEDSAVYLCASSTPRTGPRGTQYFGPGTRLLVL.

The chain employs TRBV13 and TRBJ2-2; 7 bases are a match to TRBD2. V shed 9 bases, J shed 2 bases, and the junction held 15 bases outside the gene matches. Germline V lookup: CDR1 PRHDT, CDR2 FYEKMQ (reference sequence). The CDR3 spans 17 residues. The CDR3 spells CASRSYRDYGNTGELFF. CDR3 coding DNA: TGTGCCAGTCGTTCTTACCGGGACTACGGAAACACCGGGGAGCTGTTTTTT.

In this sample, this clone turned up once. V usage is TRBV5-4 and J usage is TRBJ1-1; no reliable D call. Germline CDR1 is SGHNT and CDR2 is YYREEE (reference sequence). V lost 0 bases and J 4 bases, leaving 16 bases between the germline ends. The CDR3 has 16 amino acids. In nucleotides, the CDR3 is TGTGCCAGCAGCTTGGATGGCTCCCTCCGCGGCACTGAAGCTTTCTTT. It codes for CASSLDGSLRGTEAFF.

This clone came up a few times. This chain joins TRBV2 and TRBJ2-3; 11 positions agree with TRBD2. The CDR3 runs 17 residues. The V segment lost 5 bases and the J segment 2 bases; nucleotides outside the gene matches: 9. The germline V gene encodes CDR1 SNHLY and CDR2 FYNNEI. The CDR3 reads CASSPPVAGGITDTQYF. CDR3 in DNA: TGTGCCAGCAGTCCCCCGGTAGCGGGGGGGATCACAGATACGCAGTATTTT.

The genes are TRBV11-3 and TRBJ2-1; 9 bases map to TRBD1. CDR3 length: 14 amino acids. The ends lost 2 bases at V and 10 bases at J; junction bases unmatched: 6. CDR1 and CDR2 (germline): SGHNT, YENEEA. This chain's CDR3 is CASSLRTGGLEQFF. The DNA of the CDR3 is TGTGCCAGCAGCTTACGTACAGGGGGCCTGGAGCAGTTCTTC.

J is TRBJ1-5 and V is TRBV28; 9 positions agree with TRBD1. Looked up from germline, CDR1 is MDHEN and CDR2 is SYDVKM. The J segment lost 6 bases and the V segment lost 6 bases, leaving 9 bases of the junction unmatched. The CDR3 runs 15 residues. In nucleotides, the CDR3 is TGTGCCAGCAGGTACACAGGGGGCAGAGGTCAGCCCCAGCATTTT. It encodes CASRYTGGRGQPQHF.

The genes are TRBV5-1 and TRBJ2-3, with 7 bases that match TRBD1. This CDR3 contains 16 residues. The V and J ends lost 5 bases and 2 bases, in that order; junction bases with no gene match: 11. Looked up from germline, CDR1 is SGHRS and CDR2 is YFSETQ. CDR3 in amino acids: CASRTQGELYTDTQYF. The CDR3 DNA follows: TGCGCCAGCAGAACCCAGGGGGAACTCTACACAGATACGCAGTATTTT.

The chain recombines TRBV28 with TRBJ2-7; tentative D call: TRBD1 (7 bases). Per germline, CDR1 MDHEN and CDR2 SYDVKM. The germline V and J ends were trimmed by 4 bases and 4 bases, with 11 bases remaining between them. The CDR3 extends over 13 amino acids. In DNA form, the CDR3 reads TGTGCCAGCAGTTCCAGGGGGAGGTACGAGCAGTACTTC. This gives the protein CASSSRGRYEQYF.

This chain connects TRBV19 to TRBJ2-2; 9 bases agree with TRBD1. Germline V gives CDR1 LNHDA, CDR2 SQIVND (reference sequence). The CDR3 contains 15 residues. J gave up 3 bases and V 5 bases, and 4 bases lay outside the gene matches. CDR3 in amino acids: CASSGTGKDTGELFF. The DNA of the CDR3 is TGTGCCAGTAGTGGGACAGGGAAGGACACCGGGGAGCTGTTTTTT.

This clone was detected once. This chain joins TRBV19 and TRBJ2-2; 10 bases line up with TRBD1. Germline CDR1 and CDR2: LNHDA and SQIVND (reference sequence). V was clipped by 6 bases and J by 6 bases; unmatched bases: 7. The CDR3 is 15 amino acids. This CDR3 is CASRSGQGWAGELFF. The CDR3 region has the DNA TGTGCCAGTAGGTCGGGACAGGGGTGGGCCGGGGAGCTGTTTTTT.

The V gene is TRBV11-1, the J gene TRBJ1-2, with 7 bases matching TRBD1. The CDR3 sequence is 15 residues long. J was trimmed by 4 bases and V by 3 bases; bases with no gene match: 8. Germline V lookup: CDR1 SGHAT, CDR2 FQDESV (reference sequence). In DNA form, the CDR3 reads TGTGCCAGCAGCTTGATCCCGGGACAGTCCTATGGCTACACCTTC. The encoded protein is CASSLIPGQSYGYTF.

This clone was seen only once. The chain links TRBV9 to TRBJ1-1; the D gene is possibly TRBD1 (5 bases). Germline V gives CDR1 SGDLS, CDR2 YYNGEE. Trimming pared 7 bases from V and 0 bases from J, leaving 22 bases between. This CDR3 spans 17 amino acids. In nucleotides, the CDR3 is TGTGCCAGCTCCCTTTCGGGGGGTGCAGGGCTGAACACTGAAGCTTTCTTT. It is translated as CASSLSGGAGLNTEAFF.

The chain combines TRBV21-1 with TRBJ2-2; no check of the table's D call, TRBD2, against the DNA was made. TRBV21-1 is termed a pseudogene. The CDR3 sequence is 14 residues long. The CDR3 nucleotides are TGTGCCAGCAGCATAGGCGGGGACACCGGGGAGCTGTTTTTT. It codes for CASSIGGDTGELFF.

In its sample, this clone was seen a few times. The gene calls are TRBV5-6 and TRBJ1-2; no reliable D call. V dropped 3 bases and J dropped 4 bases, with 16 bases sitting between them. Looked up from germline, CDR1 is SGHDT and CDR2 is YYEEEE. The CDR3 has 15 residues. CDR3 bases: TGTGCCAGCAGCTATACTCCTACCCCACCCTATGGCTACACCTTC. Amino acids: CASSYTPTPPYGYTF.

This chain uses TRBV7-9 with TRBJ1-2; 10 nucleotides agree with TRBD1. CDR3 length: 15 amino acids. The germline gives CDR1 SEHNR, CDR2 FQNEAQ (reference sequence). V lost 1 base and J lost 8; bases outside the gene matches: 7. CDR3 coding DNA: TGTGCCAGCAGCTTAGAAGTGACAGGGGGCAGGGGCTACACCTTC. Residues: CASSLEVTGGRGYTF.

This chain joins TRBV3-1 (or the pseudogene TRBV3-2) and TRBJ2-7, with D hard to call. This CDR3 contains 15 residues. V was cut by 3 bases and J by 3 bases, with 15 bases left in between. Germline-derived CDR1 and CDR2 are LGHDT and YNNKEL (reference sequence). CDR3 DNA: TGTGCCAGCAGCCAGATTAGGAACTACTTCTACGAGCAGTACTTC. Protein: CASSQIRNYFYEQYF.

V usage is TRBV28 and J usage is TRBJ1-6, with TRBD1 as a possible D gene (6 bases). The V gene lost 5 bases and the J gene lost 3 bases, with 11 bases spanning the gap. Germline CDR1 MDHEN, CDR2 SYDVKM. The CDR3 is made up of 15 amino acids. CDR3 residues: CASSPQGSYNSPLHF. CDR3 in DNA: TGTGCCAGCAGTCCCCAGGGGAGCTATAATTCACCCCTCCACTTT.

The chain employs TRBV5-1 and TRBJ2-5, with D possibly TRBD2 on 6 matching bases. Germline loops: CDR1 SGHRS, CDR2 YFSETQ. The CDR3 runs to 14 residues. Trimming pared 4 bases from V and 5 bases from J, leaving 15 bases between. The CDR3 sequence is CASSPMSREETQYF. The CDR3 DNA follows: TGCGCCAGCAGCCCGATGTCCCGGGAGGAGACCCAGTACTTC.

The chain links TRBV25-1 to TRBJ1-3; possibly TRBD1 for D (6 bases). In germline, CDR1 is MGHDK, CDR2 SYGVNS. V gave up 5 bases and J gave up 1 base, with 15 bases separating them. The CDR3 is made up of 16 amino acids. CDR3 sequence: CASSPLRGGSGNTIYF. The CDR3 DNA sequence: TGTGCCAGCAGTCCCCTGAGGGGGGGATCTGGAAACACCATATATTTT.

V gene TRBV10-2 combines with J gene TRBJ1-2; D is unclear. Germline CDR1 reads WSHSY; CDR2 reads SAAADI. There are 13 residues in the CDR3. The ends were cut back, 1 base at V and 4 bases at J, with 7 bases in the middle. The CDR3: CASSEYSLYGYTF. The CDR3 DNA reads TGCGCCAGCAGTGAGTACAGCCTCTATGGCTACACCTTC.

The chain is built from TRBV3-1 (or the pseudogene TRBV3-2) and TRBJ1-4; no firm D call. The CDR3 runs to 15 residues. Germline CDR1 reads LGHDT; CDR2 reads YNNKEL (reference sequence). Deletions cut 4 bases from V and 8 bases from J, with 17 bases between. In DNA form, the CDR3 reads TGTGCCAGCAGCCGCCGGGGTTCATCGGGCGAAAAACTGTTTTTT. Protein: CASSRRGSSGEKLFF.

This chain connects TRBV4-2 to TRBJ2-7, with TRBD1 identical over 7 bases. V was clipped by 0 bases and J by 4 bases; unmatched bases: 6. Germline loops: CDR1 LGHNA, CDR2 YNFKEQ. This CDR3 has 15 residues. The CDR3 sequence is CASSQEEQGSYEQYF. The CDR3 DNA is TGTGCCAGCAGCCAAGAGGAACAGGGGTCTTACGAGCAGTACTTC.

The genes are TRBV7-2 and TRBJ2-3, with TRBD1 identical over 8 bases. This CDR3 is 14 amino acids long. CDR1 is SGHTA and CDR2 is FQGNSA in the germline V gene. The junction had 6 bases not matched to a gene; V was cut back by 1 base and J by 9 bases. This chain's CDR3 is CASSLVQGDTTQYF. CDR3 sequence (DNA): TGTGCCAGCAGCTTAGTACAGGGGGATACGACGCAGTATTTT.

The V gene is TRBV12-3 or TRBV12-4, the J gene TRBJ1-6; a weak D match, TRBD1 (5 bases). There are 13 residues in the CDR3. Trimming took 4 bases from V and 9 from J, leaving 10 bases between them. CDR3 DNA: TGTGCCAGCAGTTCCGACAGTGGTTCACCCCTCCACTTT. Its protein product is CASSSDSGSPLHF.

The V gene is TRBV7-9, the J gene TRBJ1-3; perhaps TRBD1 as D (6 bases). This CDR3 has 11 residues. The V end was cut by 2 bases, the J end by 15 bases, with 11 bases between. The germline CDR1 and CDR2 sequences are SEHNR and FQNEAQ (reference sequence). CDR3 region: CASSLTGLEYF. In nucleotides, the CDR3 is TGTGCCAGCAGCTTAACAGGGCTCGAATATTTT.

The genes are TRBV2 and TRBJ1-2, with a possible D match to TRBD1 (6 bases). CDR1 SNHLY and CDR2 FYNNEI come from the germline V gene. Trimming removed 5 bases from V and 4 bases from J, with 8 bases in between. CDR3 length: 12 residues. CDR3 loop: CASSTGIYGYTF. DNA of the CDR3: TGTGCCAGCAGTACAGGGATCTATGGCTACACCTTC.

The CDR3 bases are TGTGCCAGTAGAGACAGGCAAAACTATGGCTACACCTTC. As protein: CASRDRQNYGYTF. The J gene is TRBJ1-2, the V gene TRBV19, with D possibly matching TRBD1 (6 bases). CDR3 length: 13 residues. Germline V lookup: CDR1 LNHDA, CDR2 SQIVND (reference sequence). V lost 6 bases, J lost 2 bases, and 10 bases lay in between.

The rearrangement uses TRBV7-8 and TRBJ2-5; 7 nucleotides line up with TRBD2. Germline-derived CDR1 and CDR2 are SGHVS and FQNEAQ. The V and J ends lost 1 base and 7 bases, in that order; junction bases with no gene match: 12. The length of the CDR3 is 16 residues. CDR3 bases: TGTGCCAGCAGCTTAGGCGGGGGAAGTTCGGAGGGGACCCAGTACTTC. Protein: CASSLGGGSSEGTQYF.